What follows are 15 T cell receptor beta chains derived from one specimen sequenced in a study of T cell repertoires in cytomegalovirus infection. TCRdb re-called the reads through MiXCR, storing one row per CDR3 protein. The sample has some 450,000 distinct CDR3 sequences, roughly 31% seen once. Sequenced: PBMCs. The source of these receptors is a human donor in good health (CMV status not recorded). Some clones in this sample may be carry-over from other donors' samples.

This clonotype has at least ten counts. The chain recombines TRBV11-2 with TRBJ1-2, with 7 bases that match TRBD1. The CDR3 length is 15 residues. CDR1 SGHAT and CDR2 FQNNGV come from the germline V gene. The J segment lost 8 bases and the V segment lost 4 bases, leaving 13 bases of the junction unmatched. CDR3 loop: CASSSRQGPSRGYTF. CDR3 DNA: TGTGCCAGCAGCTCCAGACAGGGACCGAGCAGAGGCTACACCTTC. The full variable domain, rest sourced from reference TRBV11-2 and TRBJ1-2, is EAGVAQSPRYKIIEKRQSVAFWCNPISGHATLYWYQQILGQGPKLLIQFQNNGVVDDSQLPKDRFSAERLKGVDSTLKIQPAKLEDSAVYLCASSSRQGPSRGYTFGSGTRLTVV.

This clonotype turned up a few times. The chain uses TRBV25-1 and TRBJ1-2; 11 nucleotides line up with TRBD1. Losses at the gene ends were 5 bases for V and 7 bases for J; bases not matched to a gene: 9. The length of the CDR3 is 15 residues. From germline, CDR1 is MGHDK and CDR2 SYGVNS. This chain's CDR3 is CASSRDRGTPSGYTF. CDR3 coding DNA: TGTGCCAGCAGTCGGGACAGGGGGACCCCATCTGGCTACACCTTC.

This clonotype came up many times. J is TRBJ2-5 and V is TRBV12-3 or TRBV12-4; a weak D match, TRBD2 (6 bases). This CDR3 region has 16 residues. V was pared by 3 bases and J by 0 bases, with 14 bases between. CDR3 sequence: CASSFQGLMYQETQYF. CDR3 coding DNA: TGTGCCAGCAGTTTCCAGGGACTGATGTACCAAGAGACCCAGTACTTC.

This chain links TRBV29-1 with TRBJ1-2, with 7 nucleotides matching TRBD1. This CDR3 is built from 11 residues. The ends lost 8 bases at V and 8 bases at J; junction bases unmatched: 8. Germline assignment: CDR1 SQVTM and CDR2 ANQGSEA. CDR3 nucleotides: TGCAGCTACCGATCAGGGGGAGGCTACACCTTC. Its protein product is CSYRSGGGYTF.

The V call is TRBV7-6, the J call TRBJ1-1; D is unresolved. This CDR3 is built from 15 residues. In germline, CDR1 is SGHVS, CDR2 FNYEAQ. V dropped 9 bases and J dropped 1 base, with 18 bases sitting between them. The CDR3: CASLPRPAPNTEAFF. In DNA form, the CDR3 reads TGTGCCAGTCTTCCGAGGCCGGCTCCGAACACTGAAGCTTTCTTT. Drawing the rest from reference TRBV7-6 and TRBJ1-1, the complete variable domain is GAGVSQSPRYKVTKRGQDVALRCDPISGHVSLYWYRQALGQGPEFLTYFNYEAQQDKSGLPNDRFSAERPEGSISTLTIQRTEQRDSAMYRCASLPRPAPNTEAFFGQGTRLTVV.

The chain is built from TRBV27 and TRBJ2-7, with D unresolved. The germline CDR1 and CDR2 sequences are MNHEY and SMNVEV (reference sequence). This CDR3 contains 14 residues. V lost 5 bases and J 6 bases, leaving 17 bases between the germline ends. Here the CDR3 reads CASSPTSSRSEQYF. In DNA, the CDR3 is TGTGCCAGCAGTCCCACCTCCTCACGCAGCGAGCAGTACTTC.

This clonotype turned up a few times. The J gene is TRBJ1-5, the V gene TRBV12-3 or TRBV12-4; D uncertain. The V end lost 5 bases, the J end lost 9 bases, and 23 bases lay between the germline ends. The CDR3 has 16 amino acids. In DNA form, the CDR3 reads TGTGCCAGCAGTCCTCAGTCCGACGGAGCCCCCTGGCCCCAGCATTTT. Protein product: CASSPQSDGAPWPQHF.

The CDR3 is CASSFGTETDTQYF. The DNA of the CDR3 is TGTGCCAGCAGCTTCGGGACAGAAACAGATACGCAGTATTTT. The chain has TRBV7-2 and TRBJ2-3; 7 bases map to TRBD1. Germline lookup yields CDR1 SGHTA and CDR2 FQGNSA. This CDR3 comprises 14 residues. V lost 3 bases to trimming and J lost 3 bases; unmatched junction nucleotides: 3.

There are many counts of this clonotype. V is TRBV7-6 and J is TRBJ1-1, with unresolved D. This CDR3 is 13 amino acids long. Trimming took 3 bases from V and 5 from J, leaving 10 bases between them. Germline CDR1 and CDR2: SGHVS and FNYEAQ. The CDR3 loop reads CASSFSRVTEAFF. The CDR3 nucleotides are TGTGCCAGCAGCTTTTCGAGGGTGACTGAAGCTTTCTTT.

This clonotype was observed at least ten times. The CDR3 DNA reads TGTGCCAGCAGACCAGGGACAGGCGTGTTGAATGAGCAGTTCTTC. This sequence encodes CASRPGTGVLNEQFF. V and J are TRBV7-6 and TRBJ2-1, with 8 nucleotides matching TRBD1. This CDR3 comprises 15 residues. Germline loops: CDR1 SGHVS, CDR2 FNYEAQ. V shed 6 bases, J shed 7 bases, and the junction held 11 bases outside the gene matches.

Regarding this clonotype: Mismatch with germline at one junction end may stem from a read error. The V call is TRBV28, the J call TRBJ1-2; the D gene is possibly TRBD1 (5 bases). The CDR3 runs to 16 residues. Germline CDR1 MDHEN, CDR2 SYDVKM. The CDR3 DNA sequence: TGTGCCAGCATTTTACTACTTCAGGGTGGGAGCTATGGCTACACCTTC. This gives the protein CASILLLQGGSYGYTF.

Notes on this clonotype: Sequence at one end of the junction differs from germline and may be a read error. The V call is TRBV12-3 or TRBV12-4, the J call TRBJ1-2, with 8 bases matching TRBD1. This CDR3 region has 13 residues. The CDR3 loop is CASRDRGHYCYTF. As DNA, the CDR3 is TGTGCCAGCAGAGACAGGGGCCACTATTGCTACACCTTC.

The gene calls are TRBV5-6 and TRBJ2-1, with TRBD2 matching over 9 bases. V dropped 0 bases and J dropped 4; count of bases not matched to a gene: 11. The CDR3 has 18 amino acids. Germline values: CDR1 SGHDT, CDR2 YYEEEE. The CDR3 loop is CASSLVRRSGGIYNEQFF. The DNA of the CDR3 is TGTGCCAGCAGCTTGGTTAGGAGAAGCGGGGGGATATACAATGAGCAGTTCTTC.

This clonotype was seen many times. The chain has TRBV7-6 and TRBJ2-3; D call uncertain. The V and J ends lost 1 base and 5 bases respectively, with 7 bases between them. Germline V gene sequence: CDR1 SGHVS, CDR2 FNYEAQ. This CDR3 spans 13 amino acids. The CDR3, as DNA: TGTGCCAGCAGCTTAGGAGTGGGAGATACGCAGTATTTT. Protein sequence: CASSLGVGDTQYF.

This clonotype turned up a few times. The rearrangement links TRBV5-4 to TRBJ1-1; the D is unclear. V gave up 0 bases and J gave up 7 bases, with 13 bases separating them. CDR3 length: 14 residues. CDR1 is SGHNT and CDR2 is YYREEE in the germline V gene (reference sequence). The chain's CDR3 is CASSLERANYEAFF. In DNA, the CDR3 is TGTGCCAGCAGCTTGGAACGGGCCAACTATGAAGCTTTCTTT.